One sample yielded the 26 T cell receptor beta chains listed below, sequenced in a study of early T cells in non-severe SARS-CoV-2 infection. In TCRdb, the 5' RACE reads were re-called with MiXCR into one record per CDR3 protein. Of 15,000 to 20,000 distinct CDR3 sequences in the sample, approximately 5.4% were seen once. Material: whole blood, obtained at baseline. The receptors here all came from an adult who was a healthcare worker with PCR-confirmed SARS-CoV-2 infection or an uninfected control (not recorded which).

As for this clonotype: Possible read error: a much larger clone is one base away. The conserved final phenylalanine or tryptophan is absent from the CDR3, which likely points to a read error. The chain combines TRBV9 with TRBJ1-1; 10 nucleotides match TRBD1. CDR1 is SGDLS and CDR2 is YYNGEE in the germline V gene. This CDR3 is built from 15 residues. Unmatched junction bases numbered 8, after V lost 6 bases and J lost 3 bases. The CDR3 coding sequence is TGTGCCAGCACGAGGCGAGGGACAGGGGACACTGAAGCTTTCTTG. Protein sequence: CASTRRGTGDTEAFL.

This clonotype ranks as medium-sized. The gene calls are TRBV5-4 and TRBJ2-3; 8 bases align to TRBD1. The CDR3 length is 14 residues. After removal of 2 bases from V and 4 bases from J, the junction contained 3 bases not matched to a gene. Germline V gives CDR1 SGHNT, CDR2 YYREEE (reference sequence). CDR3 nucleotides: TGTGCCAGCAGCTTAGGACAGGGTCCAGATACGCAGTATTTT. This gives the protein CASSLGQGPDTQYF.

A remark on this clonotype: One end of the junction does not line up with germline, which may come from a read error. This chain joins TRBV6-5 and TRBJ1-3; maybe TRBD1 (5 bases). Germline CDR1 is MNHEY and CDR2 is SVGAGI. The length of the CDR3 is 14 residues. CDR3 region: CASSKTDSENTIYF. The CDR3 DNA is TGTGCCAGCAGCAAGACAGACTCTGAAAACACCATATATTTT.

This clonotype has a count of ten or more. This rearrangement joins TRBV11-2 to TRBJ2-1, with D possibly being TRBD1 (5 bases). The germline V gene encodes CDR1 SGHAT and CDR2 FQNNGV. The CDR3 spans 14 residues. Trimming cost V 1 base and J 8 bases, with 12 bases left between them. The CDR3 DNA reads as TGTGCCAGCAGCTTAGTCCAAGGGGCCCATGAGCAGTTCTTC. It is translated as CASSLVQGAHEQFF.

Many counts were recorded for this clonotype. This sequence joins TRBV6-1 and TRBJ2-1; no reliable D call. In germline, CDR1 is MNHNS, CDR2 SASEGT. The CDR3 runs to 12 residues. V was cut by 2 bases and J by 11 bases, with 10 bases left in between. The CDR3 sequence is CASSEMSFQQFF. For the CDR3, the DNA is TGTGCCAGCAGTGAAATGTCGTTTCAGCAGTTCTTC.

This clonotype is medium-sized. This chain connects TRBV5-1 to TRBJ1-1; possible D gene TRBD1, 5 bases. The CDR3 extends over 13 amino acids. The ends were cut back, 4 bases at V and 1 base at J, with 8 bases in the middle. Germline V gene sequence: CDR1 SGHRS, CDR2 YFSETQ. The CDR3 reads CASSGAGNTEAFF. CDR3 nucleotides: TGCGCCAGCAGCGGGGCCGGGAACACTGAAGCTTTCTTT.

This clonotype is judged medium-sized. The chain carries TRBV7-6 and TRBJ1-1, with a possible D match to TRBD1 (5 bases). The V gene lost 6 bases and the J gene lost 1 base, with 15 bases spanning the gap. Germline V gene sequence: CDR1 SGHVS, CDR2 FNYEAQ. This CDR3 has 15 amino acids. The CDR3 DNA is TGTGCCAGCAGTCCAAGCCCTAGGGGGAACACTGAAGCTTTCTTT. Amino acid sequence: CASSPSPRGNTEAFF.

This clonotype was detected ten times or more. The chain links TRBV6-2 or TRBV6-3 to TRBJ1-5; 9 bases line up with TRBD1. J was trimmed by 7 bases and V by 2 bases; bases with no gene match: 18. CDR1 is MNHEY and CDR2 is SVGEGT in the germline V gene. The length of the CDR3 is 19 residues. CDR3 nucleotides: TGTGCCAGCAGTTACATCGGCGGCAGGGGACAGGGTGATCGGCAGCCCCAGCATTTT. Amino acids: CASSYIGGRGQGDRQPQHF.

This clonotype has at least ten counts. This chain joins TRBV5-1 and TRBJ2-5; the D gene could be TRBD1 or TRBD2 (6 bases each). The CDR3 has 14 amino acids. Looked up from germline, CDR1 is SGHRS and CDR2 is YFSETQ. V shed 4 bases and J shed 1 base, with 11 bases lying between them. This chain's CDR3 is CASSPSGAQETQYF. The DNA of the CDR3 is TGCGCCAGCAGCCCCTCGGGGGCCCAAGAGACCCAGTACTTC.

This clonotype is medium-sized by share. The chain recombines TRBV6-1 with TRBJ1-3; unclear D gene. The CDR3 is 15 amino acids. V lost 3 bases and J lost 2, with 11 bases in between. CDR1 is MNHNS and CDR2 is SASEGT in the germline V gene. The CDR3 protein is CASSEDLWPGNTIYF. The CDR3 nucleotides read TGTGCCAGCAGTGAGGACCTCTGGCCTGGAAACACCATATATTTT.

This clonotype qualifies as medium-sized. The CDR3 here is CSARLPSPGQPSNYGYTF. CDR3 coding DNA: TGCAGTGCTAGACTCCCCTCCCCAGGGCAGCCGTCTAACTATGGCTACACCTTC. This chain uses TRBV20-1 with TRBJ1-2, with a weak D call TRBD1 (5 bases). Deletions cut 2 bases from V and 0 bases from J, with 22 bases between. The V gene's germline CDR1 is DFQATT and CDR2 SNEGSKA (reference sequence). The CDR3 runs 18 residues.

This clonotype has ten or more counts. The chain combines TRBV3-1 with TRBJ1-2; no definite D call. Germline values: CDR1 LGHDT, CDR2 YNNKEL (reference sequence). V lost 2 bases to trimming and J lost 6 bases, with 7 bases between them. CDR3 length: 12 residues. As DNA, the CDR3 is TGTGCCAGCAGCCAATTGGATCATGGCTACACCTTC. It specifies CASSQLDHGYTF. Complete variable domain (other parts from reference TRBV3-1 and TRBJ1-2): DTAVSQTPKYLVTQMGNDKSIKCEQNLGHDTMYWYKQDSKKFLKIMFSYNNKELIINETVPNRFSPKSPDKAHLNLHINSLELGDSAVYFCASSQLDHGYTFGSGTRLTVV.

This clonotype has ten or more counts. The chain combines TRBV19 with TRBJ1-1; possibly TRBD1 for D (5 bases). This CDR3 comprises 14 residues. Per germline, CDR1 LNHDA and CDR2 SQIVND (reference sequence). Deletions cut 7 bases from V and 4 bases from J, with 16 bases between. As DNA, the CDR3 is TGTGCCAGTATTCAGGGAGGGGCGAGCACTGAAGCTTTCTTT. It is translated as CASIQGGASTEAFF.

This clonotype occurred many times. The J gene is TRBJ1-5, the V gene TRBV7-9; D is possibly TRBD1 (5 bases). CDR1 and CDR2 from the germline V gene are SEHNR and FQNEAQ (reference sequence). The CDR3 runs to 15 residues. V was shortened by 8 bases and J by 0 bases, with 14 bases between the two germline ends. The CDR3 protein is CASEAGGNSNQPQHF. In nucleotides, the CDR3 is TGTGCCAGCGAGGCGGGGGGGAATAGCAATCAGCCCCAGCATTTT.

This clonotype was counted at least ten times. The V gene is TRBV18, the J gene TRBJ1-1; maybe TRBD1 (6 bases). V gave up 3 bases and J gave up 5 bases, with 16 bases separating them. Germline-derived CDR1 and CDR2 are KGHSH and LQKENI. The CDR3 has 15 residues. Here the CDR3 DNA reads TGTGCCAGCTCACCGAAGCGGGCAGGGGATACTGAAGCTTTCTTT. This codes for CASSPKRAGDTEAFF.

This clonotype appeared many times. The chain uses TRBV11-1 and TRBJ2-7; D tentatively fits TRBD1 or TRBD2 (5 bases each). The germline V and J ends were trimmed by 5 bases and 2 bases, with 13 bases remaining between them. Germline CDR1 SGHAT, CDR2 FQDESV (reference sequence). CDR3 size: 14 residues. Here the CDR3 reads CASSHRDAPYEQYF. The CDR3 DNA reads TGTGCCAGCAGCCACCGGGACGCACCCTACGAGCAGTACTTC.

This clonotype is labeled medium-sized (0.01 to 0.1%). This sequence joins TRBV10-3 and TRBJ1-6; 9 bases map to TRBD1. Germline V lookup: CDR1 ENHRY, CDR2 SYGVKD. CDR3 size: 19 residues. J was trimmed by 7 bases and V by 0 bases; bases with no gene match: 13. CDR3 in DNA: TGTGCCATCAGTGAGTCGCTACAGGGGGCGCCGACCAAGAATTCACCCCTCCACTTT. Its protein is CAISESLQGAPTKNSPLHF.

In this sample, this clonotype turned up many times. The chain has TRBV11-2 and TRBJ1-3; D possibly corresponds to TRBD1 (5 bases). This CDR3 spans 16 amino acids. Germline V gene data show CDR1 as SGHAT and CDR2 as FQNNGV. Trimming removed 2 bases from V and 2 bases from J, with 13 bases in between. CDR3 in amino acids: CASSLNGQGAGNTIYF. DNA of the CDR3: TGTGCCAGCAGCTTAAATGGGCAGGGAGCTGGAAACACCATATATTTT.

This clonotype was counted between two and nine times. This chain uses TRBV29-1 with TRBJ2-6; D unresolved. The V gene's germline CDR1 is SQVTM and CDR2 ANQGSEA. Trimming shortened V by 3 bases and J by 0 bases, and 3 bases separated the two germline ends. The CDR3 runs 13 residues. CDR3 sequence (DNA): TGCAGCGTTGATTACTCTGGGGCCAACGTCCTGACTTTC. Its translation: CSVDYSGANVLTF.

This clonotype was found many times. This chain links TRBV6-5 with TRBJ1-1, with 7 bases matching TRBD1. This CDR3 is 14 amino acids long. Germline assignment: CDR1 MNHEY and CDR2 SVGAGI. The trim removed 10 bases at V and 4 bases at J, leaving 12 bases unmatched. The CDR3 protein is CATGAQGDLTEAFF. DNA for the CDR3: TGTGCCACCGGGGCCCAGGGGGACCTCACTGAAGCTTTCTTT.

The table lists this clonotype with many counts. This rearrangement joins TRBV6-2 or TRBV6-3 to TRBJ1-1; no clear D gene. V was pared by 0 bases and J by 8 bases, with 13 bases between. The germline V gene has CDR1 MNHEY and CDR2 SVGEGT. The CDR3 is made up of 14 amino acids. CDR3 in amino acids: CASSYSGSGNEAFF. Written as DNA, the CDR3 is TGTGCCAGCAGTTACTCGGGCAGTGGGAACGAAGCTTTCTTT.

This clonotype was seen a handful of times. This chain joins TRBV29-1 and TRBJ2-5; D not resolved. The CDR3 contains 11 residues. The V end lost 3 bases, the J end lost 1 base, and 3 bases lay between the germline ends. Germline-derived CDR1 and CDR2 are SQVTM and ANQGSEA. CDR3 protein: CSVDTQETQYF. DNA of the CDR3: TGCAGCGTTGACACCCAAGAGACCCAGTACTTC.

This clonotype ranks as medium-sized (0.01 to 0.1%). The chain has TRBV11-2 and TRBJ1-2; D possibly corresponds to TRBD1 (5 bases). V shed 3 bases and J shed 2 bases, with 22 bases lying between them. Germline loops: CDR1 SGHAT, CDR2 FQNNGV. This CDR3 has 18 residues. CDR3 nucleotide sequence: TGTGCCAGCAGCTTCAGGGCCGGGGTCGGAACCTTCAACTATGGCTACACCTTC. Amino acid sequence: CASSFRAGVGTFNYGYTF.

The table lists this clonotype with a few counts. One end of the junction does not line up with germline, which may come from a read error. J is TRBJ1-5 and V is TRBV6-2 or TRBV6-3, with 7 bases fitting TRBD1. In germline, CDR1 is MNHEY, CDR2 SVGEGT. CDR3 length equals 13 residues. CDR3 DNA: TGTGCCAGCCAGGCCGCTGACAGGGACCCCCCGCATTTT. Its protein product is CASQAADRDPPHF.

The table lists this clonotype with many counts. Written as DNA, the CDR3 is TGCGCCAGCAGCCTACGCACCGGGCAGGGGGACAATAGCAATCAGCCCCAGCATTTT. Its protein is CASSLRTGQGDNSNQPQHF. This chain joins TRBV4-1 and TRBJ1-5, with TRBD1 matching over 7 bases. Losses at the gene ends were 4 bases for V and 0 bases for J; bases not matched to a gene: 15. This CDR3 comprises 19 residues. Per germline, CDR1 MGHRA and CDR2 YSYEKL.

The V gene is TRBV23-1, the J gene TRBJ1-2; 7 nucleotides agree with TRBD1. TRBV23-1 has ORF status, its function being uncertain. V gave up 4 bases and J gave up 4 bases; unmatched junction bases: 3. The CDR3 is 13 amino acids. CDR3 protein: CASSPRTGYGYTF. The CDR3, as DNA: TGCGCCAGCAGTCCTAGGACAGGCTATGGCTACACCTTC.